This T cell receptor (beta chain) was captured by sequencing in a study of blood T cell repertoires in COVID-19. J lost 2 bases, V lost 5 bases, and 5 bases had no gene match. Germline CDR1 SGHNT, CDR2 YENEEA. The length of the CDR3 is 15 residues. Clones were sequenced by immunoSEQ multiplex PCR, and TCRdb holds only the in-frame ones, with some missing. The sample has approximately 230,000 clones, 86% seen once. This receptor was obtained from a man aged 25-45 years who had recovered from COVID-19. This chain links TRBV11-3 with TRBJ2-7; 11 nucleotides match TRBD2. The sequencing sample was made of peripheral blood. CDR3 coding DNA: TGTGCCAGCAGCCCAACACTAGCGGGGGCCTACGAGCAGTACTTC. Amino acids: CASSPTLAGAYEQYF.